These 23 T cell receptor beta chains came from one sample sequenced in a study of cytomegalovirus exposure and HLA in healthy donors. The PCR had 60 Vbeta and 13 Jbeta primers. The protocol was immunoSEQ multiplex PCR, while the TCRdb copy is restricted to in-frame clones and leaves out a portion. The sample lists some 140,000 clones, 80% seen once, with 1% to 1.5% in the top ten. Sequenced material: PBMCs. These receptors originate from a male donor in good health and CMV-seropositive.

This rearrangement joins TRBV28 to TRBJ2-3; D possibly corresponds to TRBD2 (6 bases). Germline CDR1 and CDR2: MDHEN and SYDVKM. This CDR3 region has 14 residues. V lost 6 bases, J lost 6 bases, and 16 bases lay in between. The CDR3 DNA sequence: TGTGCCAGCAGCCACTCTAGCGTGGTGGATACGCAGTATTTT. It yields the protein CASSHSSVVDTQYF.

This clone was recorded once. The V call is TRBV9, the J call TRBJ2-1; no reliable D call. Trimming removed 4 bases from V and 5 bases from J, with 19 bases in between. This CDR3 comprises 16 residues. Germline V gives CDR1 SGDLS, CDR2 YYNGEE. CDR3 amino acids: CASSPILSSLDNEQFF. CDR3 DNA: TGTGCCAGCAGCCCGATACTCAGCAGCCTAGACAATGAGCAGTTCTTC. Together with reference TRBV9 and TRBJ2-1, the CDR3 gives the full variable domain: DSGVTQTPKHLITATGQRVTLRCSPRSGDLSVYWYQQSLDQGLQFLIQYYNGEERAKGNILERFSAQQFPDLHSELNLSSLELGDSALYFCASSPILSSLDNEQFFGPGTRLTVL.

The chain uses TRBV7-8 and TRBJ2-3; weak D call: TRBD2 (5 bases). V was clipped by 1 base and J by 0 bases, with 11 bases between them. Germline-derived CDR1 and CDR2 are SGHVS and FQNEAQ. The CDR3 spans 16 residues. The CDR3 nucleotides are TGTGCCAGCAGCTTAGTTCGGGGTTCTAGCACAGATACGCAGTATTTT. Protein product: CASSLVRGSSTDTQYF.

CDR3 sequence: CASSRQGTSNYEQYF. The CDR3 DNA reads as TGTGCCAGCAGCAGACAGGGGACTTCCAACTACGAGCAGTACTTC. This sequence joins TRBV7-9 and TRBJ2-7; 8 bases are shared with TRBD1. The CDR3 runs 15 residues. Germline V gene data show CDR1 as SEHNR and CDR2 as FQNEAQ (reference sequence). The J segment lost 3 bases and the V segment lost 5 bases, leaving 9 bases of the junction unmatched.

CDR3 bases: TGTGCCAGCAGACTCGCCGGGACAGTTGGCACTGAAGCTTTCTTT. It yields the protein CASRLAGTVGTEAFF. V gene TRBV6-5 combines with J gene TRBJ1-1; 7 positions match TRBD1. The CDR3 totals 15 residues. From germline, CDR1 is MNHEY and CDR2 SVGAGI. The V segment lost 6 bases and the J segment 4 bases; nucleotides outside the gene matches: 11.

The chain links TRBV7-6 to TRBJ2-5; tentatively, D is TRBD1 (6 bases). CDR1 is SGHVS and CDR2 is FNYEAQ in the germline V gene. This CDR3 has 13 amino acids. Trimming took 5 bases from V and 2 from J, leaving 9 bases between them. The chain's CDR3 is CASSVGQQETQYF. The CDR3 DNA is TGTGCCAGCAGCGTAGGACAGCAAGAGACCCAGTACTTC.

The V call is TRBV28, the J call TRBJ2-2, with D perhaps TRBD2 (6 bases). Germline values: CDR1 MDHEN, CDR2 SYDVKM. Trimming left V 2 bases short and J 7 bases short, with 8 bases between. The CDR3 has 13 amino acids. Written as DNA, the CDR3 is TGTGCCAGCAGTTTAAGGGACTTCGGGGAGCTGTTTTTT. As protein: CASSLRDFGELFF.

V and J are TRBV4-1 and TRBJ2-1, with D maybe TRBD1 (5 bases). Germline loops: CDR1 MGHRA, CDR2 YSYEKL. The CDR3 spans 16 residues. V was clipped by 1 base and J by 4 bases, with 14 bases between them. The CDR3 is CASSQVGQGLYNEQFF. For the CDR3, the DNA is TGCGCCAGCAGCCAAGTCGGCCAGGGATTATACAATGAGCAGTTCTTC.

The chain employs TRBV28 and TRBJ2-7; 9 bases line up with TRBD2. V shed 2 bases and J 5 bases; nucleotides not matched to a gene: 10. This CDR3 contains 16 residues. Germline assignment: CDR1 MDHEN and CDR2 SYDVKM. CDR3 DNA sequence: TGTGCCAGCAGTTTAGCGTCTAGCGGGAATCGAAACGAGCAGTACTTC. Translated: CASSLASSGNRNEQYF. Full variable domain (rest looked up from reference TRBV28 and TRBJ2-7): DVKVTQSSRYLVKRTGEKVFLECVQDMDHENMFWYRQDPGLGLRLIYFSYDVKMKEKGDIPEGYSVSREKKERFSLILESASTNQTSMYLCASSLASSGNRNEQYFGPGTRLTVT.

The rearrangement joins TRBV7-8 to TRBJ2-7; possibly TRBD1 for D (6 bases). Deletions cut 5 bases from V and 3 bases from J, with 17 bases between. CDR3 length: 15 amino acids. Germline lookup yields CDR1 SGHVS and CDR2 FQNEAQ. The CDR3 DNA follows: TGTGCCAGCAGCGGGGCAGGGGATACGCGCTACGAGCAGTACTTC. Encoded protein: CASSGAGDTRYEQYF.

DNA of the CDR3: TGTGCCAGCAGCTTCGCCCGGGACAGTGTAGGGCAGCCCCAGCATTTT. Its translation: CASSFARDSVGQPQHF. The chain couples TRBV7-8 to TRBJ1-5; 7 bases agree with TRBD1. V shed 3 bases and J 7 bases; nucleotides not matched to a gene: 12. The CDR3 has 16 residues. CDR1 is SGHVS and CDR2 is FQNEAQ in the germline V gene.

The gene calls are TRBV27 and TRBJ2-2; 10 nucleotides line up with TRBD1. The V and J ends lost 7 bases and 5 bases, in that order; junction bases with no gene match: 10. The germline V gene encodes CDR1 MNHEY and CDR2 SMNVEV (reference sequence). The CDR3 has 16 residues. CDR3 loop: CASTVFGTGETGELFF. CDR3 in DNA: TGTGCCAGCACCGTATTCGGGACAGGGGAGACCGGGGAGCTGTTTTTT.

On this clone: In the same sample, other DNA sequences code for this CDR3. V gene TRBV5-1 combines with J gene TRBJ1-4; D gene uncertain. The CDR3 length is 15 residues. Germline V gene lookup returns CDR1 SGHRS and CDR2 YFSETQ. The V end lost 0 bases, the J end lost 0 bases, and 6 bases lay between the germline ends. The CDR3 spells CASSLVGSTNEKLFF. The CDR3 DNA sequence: TGCGCCAGCAGCTTGGTCGGGTCAACTAATGAAAAACTGTTTTTT.

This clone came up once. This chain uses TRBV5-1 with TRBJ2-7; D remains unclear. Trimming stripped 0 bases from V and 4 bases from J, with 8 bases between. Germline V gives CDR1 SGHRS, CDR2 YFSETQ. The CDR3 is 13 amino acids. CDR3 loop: CASSLAPDYEQYF. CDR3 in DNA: TGCGCCAGCAGCTTGGCGCCAGATTACGAGCAGTACTTC.

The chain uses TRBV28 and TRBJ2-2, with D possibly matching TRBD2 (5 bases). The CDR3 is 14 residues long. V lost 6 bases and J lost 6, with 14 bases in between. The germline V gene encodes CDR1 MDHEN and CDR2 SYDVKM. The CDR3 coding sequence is TGTGCCAGCAGGGTCCGGGGTTTGGCCGGGGAGCTGTTTTTT. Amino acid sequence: CASRVRGLAGELFF.

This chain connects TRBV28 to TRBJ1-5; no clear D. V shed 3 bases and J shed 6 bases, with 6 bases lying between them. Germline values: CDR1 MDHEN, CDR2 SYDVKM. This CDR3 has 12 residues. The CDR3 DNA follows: TGTGCCAGCAGTTTTAGAGGTCAGCCCCAGCATTTT. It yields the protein CASSFRGQPQHF. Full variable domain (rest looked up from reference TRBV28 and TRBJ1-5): DVKVTQSSRYLVKRTGEKVFLECVQDMDHENMFWYRQDPGLGLRLIYFSYDVKMKEKGDIPEGYSVSREKKERFSLILESASTNQTSMYLCASSFRGQPQHFGDGTRLSIL.

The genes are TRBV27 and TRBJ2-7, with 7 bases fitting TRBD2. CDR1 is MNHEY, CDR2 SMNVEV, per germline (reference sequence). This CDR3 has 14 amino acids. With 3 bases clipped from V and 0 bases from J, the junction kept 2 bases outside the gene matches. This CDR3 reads CASSFSGGSYEQYF. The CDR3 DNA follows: TGTGCCAGCAGTTTCTCGGGGGGCTCCTACGAGCAGTACTTC.

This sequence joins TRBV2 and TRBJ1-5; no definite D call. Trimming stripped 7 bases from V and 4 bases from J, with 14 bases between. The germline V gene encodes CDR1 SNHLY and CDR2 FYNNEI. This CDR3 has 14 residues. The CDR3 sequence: CASTPGKRNQPQHF. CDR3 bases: TGTGCCAGCACTCCGGGAAAGAGGAATCAGCCCCAGCATTTT.

The CDR3 here is CASNVAGTRYGYTF. CDR3 in DNA: TGTGCCAGCAACGTAGCCGGGACACGATATGGCTACACCTTC. The rearrangement joins TRBV7-9 to TRBJ1-2; possible D gene TRBD1, 6 bases. V was shortened by 7 bases and J by 5 bases, with 17 bases between the two germline ends. The CDR3 runs 14 residues. Germline V gene lookup returns CDR1 SEHNR and CDR2 FQNEAQ (reference sequence).

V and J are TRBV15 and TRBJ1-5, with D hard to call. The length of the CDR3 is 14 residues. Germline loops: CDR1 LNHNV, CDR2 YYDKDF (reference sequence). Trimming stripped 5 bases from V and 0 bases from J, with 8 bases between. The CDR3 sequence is CATSLSDSNQPQHF. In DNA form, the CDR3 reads TGTGCCACCAGCTTGTCAGATAGCAATCAGCCCCAGCATTTT. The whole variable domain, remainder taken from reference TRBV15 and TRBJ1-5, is DAMVIQNPRYQVTQFGKPVTLSCSQTLNHNVMYWYQQKSSQAPKLLFHYYDKDFNNEADTPDNFQSRRPNTSFCFLDIRSPGLGDTAMYLCATSLSDSNQPQHFGDGTRLSIL.

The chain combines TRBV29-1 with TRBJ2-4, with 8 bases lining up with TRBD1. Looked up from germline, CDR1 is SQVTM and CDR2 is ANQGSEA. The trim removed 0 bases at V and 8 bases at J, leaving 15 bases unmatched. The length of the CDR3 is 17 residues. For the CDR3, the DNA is TGCAGCGTTGAAGACTGGACAGGGCTCGGACCCCCGGACATTCAGTACTTC. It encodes CSVEDWTGLGPPDIQYF.

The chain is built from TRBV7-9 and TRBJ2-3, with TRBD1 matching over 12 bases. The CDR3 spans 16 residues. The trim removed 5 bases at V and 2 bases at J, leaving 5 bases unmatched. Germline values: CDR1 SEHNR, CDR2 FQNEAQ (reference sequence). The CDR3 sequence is CASSEPGQGATDTQYF. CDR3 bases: TGTGCCAGCAGCGAACCGGGACAGGGGGCCACAGATACGCAGTATTTT. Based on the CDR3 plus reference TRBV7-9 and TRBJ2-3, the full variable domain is DTGVSQNPRHKITKRGQNVTFRCDPISEHNRLYWYRQTLGQGPEFLTYFQNEAQLEKSRLLSDRFSAERPKGSFSTLEIQRTEQGDSAMYLCASSEPGQGATDTQYFGPGTRLTVL.

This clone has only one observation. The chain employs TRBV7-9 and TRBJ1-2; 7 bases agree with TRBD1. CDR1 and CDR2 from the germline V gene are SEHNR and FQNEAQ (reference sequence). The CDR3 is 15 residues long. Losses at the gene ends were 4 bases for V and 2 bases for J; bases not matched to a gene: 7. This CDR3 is CASSSMWGQNYGYTF. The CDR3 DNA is TGTGCCAGCAGCTCGATGTGGGGACAGAACTATGGCTACACCTTC. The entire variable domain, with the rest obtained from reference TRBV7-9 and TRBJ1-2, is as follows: DTGVSQNPRHKITKRGQNVTFRCDPISEHNRLYWYRQTLGQGPEFLTYFQNEAQLEKSRLLSDRFSAERPKGSFSTLEIQRTEQGDSAMYLCASSSMWGQNYGYTFGSGTRLTVV.